This T cell receptor beta chain was retrieved from a study of early T cells in non-severe SARS-CoV-2 infection. Study context: Sequenced bulk RNA came from whole blood that was unsorted, and chains were unpaired.

The library protocol tagged individual cDNA molecules with unique molecular identifiers. TCRdb called the 5' RACE reads again in MiXCR, with one record for every CDR3 protein. Altogether more than 45,000 distinct CDR3 sequences are present, approximately 13% being singletons, with the ten largest covering less than 4.5%. The CDR3 consists of 16 residues. The V and J ends lost 4 bases and 3 bases, in that order; junction bases with no gene match: 9. Germline V gives CDR1 SQVTM, CDR2 ANQGSEA. This clonotype was counted between two and nine times. Specimen: whole blood. The TCR originated in an adult who was a healthcare worker with PCR-confirmed SARS-CoV-2 infection or an uninfected control (not recorded which). The chain couples TRBV29-1 to TRBJ2-6, with 7 bases lining up with TRBD1. This chain's CDR3 is CSVVQGRGIGANVLTF. CDR3 in DNA: TGCAGCGTTGTACAGGGGCGAGGGATTGGGGCCAACGTCCTGACTTTC. The complete variable domain, with remaining parts taken from reference TRBV29-1 and TRBJ2-6, reads SAVISQKPSRDICQRGTSLTIQCQVDSQVTMMFWYRQQPGQSLTLIATANQGSEATYESGFVIDKFPISRPNLTFSTLTVSNMSPEDSSIYLCSVVQGRGIGANVLTFGAGSRLTVL.